Detailed here is one T cell receptor beta chain. Antigen: not known. This record comes from a study of radiotherapy plus CTLA-4 blockade in lung cancer. Findings of the study overall: Expansion of tumor-derived TCR clones was observed in blood after radiotherapy plus ipilimumab. With interferon-beta, early dynamics of blood T cell clones were reported to best predict response.

Focal radiation and CTLA-4 blockade (ipilimumab) were tested in chemo-refractory metastatic non-small-cell lung cancer patients. TCRdb keeps only in-frame clones here, not all; method: immunoSEQ multiplex PCR. The data show around 30,000 clones, around 74% seen once. The CDR3 is 14 residues long. The germline V and J ends were trimmed by 6 bases and 2 bases, with 13 bases remaining between them. Per germline, CDR1 MGHDK and CDR2 SYGVNS. The chain links TRBV25-1 to TRBJ1-2, with D unclear. This TCR derives from a human donor with non-small cell lung cancer that progressed on radiotherapy plus ipilimumab. Source: peripheral blood, taken from a patient treated with radiotherapy plus ipilimumab. CDR3 nucleotides: TGTGCCAGCAGCAGAGAGTTAGGGAACTATGGCTACACCTTC. Its protein is CASSRELGNYGYTF.